This T cell receptor (beta chain) was identified during a study of spatial heterogeneity in lung cancer. Single TCR cDNA molecules each had their own unique molecular identifier. From the 5' RACE reads, TCRdb called clonotypes with MiXCR, one entry per CDR3 protein. The sample contains about 10,000 distinct CDR3 sequences, over 9.5% of which appear only once. As for this clonotype: Its cognate antigen is unknown.

Points from the study as a whole: Estimates put coverage of tumor T cells roughly 6.9% for alpha and roughly 13% for beta chains. Tumors with more nonsynonymous mutations had more expanded intratumoral alpha and beta TCRs.

Trimming took 2 bases from V and 8 from J; bases not matched to a gene: 6. CDR3 size: 13 residues. Germline V gives CDR1 SGHRS, CDR2 YFSETQ. Time point given: sample taken at primary tumor resection. Samples were obtained from roughly 65 donors, all untreated early-stage non-small cell lung cancer patients. The receptor comes from a female donor with early-stage non-small cell lung cancer. The rearrangement joins TRBV5-1 to TRBJ1-1, with TRBD1 matching 7 bases. The sample was lung tumor tissue, taken at surgery. DNA for the CDR3: TGCGCCAGCAGCTTCGGGACAGAGAAAGAAGCTTTCTTT. Protein: CASSFGTEKEAFF.